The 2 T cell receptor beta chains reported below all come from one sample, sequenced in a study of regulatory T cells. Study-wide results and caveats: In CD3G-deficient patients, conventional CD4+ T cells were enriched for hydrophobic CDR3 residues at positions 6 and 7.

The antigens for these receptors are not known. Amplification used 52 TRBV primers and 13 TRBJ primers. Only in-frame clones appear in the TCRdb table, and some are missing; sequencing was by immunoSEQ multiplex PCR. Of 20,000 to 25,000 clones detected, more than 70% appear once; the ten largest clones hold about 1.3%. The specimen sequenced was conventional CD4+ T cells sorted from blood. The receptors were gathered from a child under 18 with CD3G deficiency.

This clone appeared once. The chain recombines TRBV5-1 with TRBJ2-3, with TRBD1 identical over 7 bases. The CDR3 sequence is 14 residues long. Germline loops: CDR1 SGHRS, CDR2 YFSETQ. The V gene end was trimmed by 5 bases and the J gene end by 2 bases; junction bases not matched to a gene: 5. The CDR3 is CASRLQGYTDTQYF. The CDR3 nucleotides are TGCGCCAGCAGACTACAGGGGTACACAGATACGCAGTATTTT.

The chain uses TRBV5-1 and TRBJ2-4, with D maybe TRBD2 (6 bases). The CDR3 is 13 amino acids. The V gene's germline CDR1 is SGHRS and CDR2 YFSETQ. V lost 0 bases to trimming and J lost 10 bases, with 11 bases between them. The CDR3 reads CASSLVVAGIQYF. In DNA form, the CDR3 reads TGCGCCAGCAGCTTGGTGGTGGCGGGGATTCAGTACTTC.